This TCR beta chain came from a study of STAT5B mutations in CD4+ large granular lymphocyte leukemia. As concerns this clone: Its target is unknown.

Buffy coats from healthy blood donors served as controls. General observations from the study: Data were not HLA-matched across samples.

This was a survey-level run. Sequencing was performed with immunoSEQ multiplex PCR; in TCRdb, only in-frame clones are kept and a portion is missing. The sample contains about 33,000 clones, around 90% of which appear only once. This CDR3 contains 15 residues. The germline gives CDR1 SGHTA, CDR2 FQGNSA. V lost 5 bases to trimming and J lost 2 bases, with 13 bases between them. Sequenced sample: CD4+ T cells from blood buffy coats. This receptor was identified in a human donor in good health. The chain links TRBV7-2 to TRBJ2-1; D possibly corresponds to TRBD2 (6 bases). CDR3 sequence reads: CASSPRGITYNEQFF. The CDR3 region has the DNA TGTGCCAGCAGCCCACGGGGGATTACCTACAATGAGCAGTTCTTC.